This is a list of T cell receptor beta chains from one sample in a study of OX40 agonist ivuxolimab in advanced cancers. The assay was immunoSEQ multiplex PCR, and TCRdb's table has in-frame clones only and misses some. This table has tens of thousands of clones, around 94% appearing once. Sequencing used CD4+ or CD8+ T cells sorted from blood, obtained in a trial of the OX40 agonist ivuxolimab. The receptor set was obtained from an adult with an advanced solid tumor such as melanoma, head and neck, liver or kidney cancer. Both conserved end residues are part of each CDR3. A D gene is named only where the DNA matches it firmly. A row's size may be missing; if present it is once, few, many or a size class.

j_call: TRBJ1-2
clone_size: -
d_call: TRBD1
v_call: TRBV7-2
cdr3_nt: TGTGCCAGCAGCTTTGGGACAGGGGCTAACTATGGCTACACCTTC
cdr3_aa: CASSFGTGANYGYTF

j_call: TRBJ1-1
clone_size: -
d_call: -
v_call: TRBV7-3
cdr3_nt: TGTGCCAGCAGCGAACCGACAGAGAACACTGAAGCTTTCTTT
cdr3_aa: CASSEPTENTEAFF

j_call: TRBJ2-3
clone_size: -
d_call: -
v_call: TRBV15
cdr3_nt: TGTGCCACCAGCAACCGGGCAGATACGCAGTATTTT
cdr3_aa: CATSNRADTQYF

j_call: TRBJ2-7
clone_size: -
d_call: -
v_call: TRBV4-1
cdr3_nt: TGCGCCAGCAGCCTGAGAGGGAGTGGAGAGCAGTACTTC
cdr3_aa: CASSLRGSGEQYF

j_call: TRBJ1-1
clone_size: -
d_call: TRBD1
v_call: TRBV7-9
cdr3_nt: TGTGCCAGCAGCTCTGGACAGGGCATGAACACTGAAGCTTTCTTT
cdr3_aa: CASSSGQGMNTEAFF

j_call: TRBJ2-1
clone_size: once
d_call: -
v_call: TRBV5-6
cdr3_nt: TGTGCCAGCAGCCCGCCGTCGGGGGAGCAGTTCTTC
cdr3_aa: CASSPPSGEQFF

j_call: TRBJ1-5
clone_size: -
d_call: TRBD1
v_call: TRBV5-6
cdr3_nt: TGTGCCAGCAGCTCGGGACAGGGTTTTCAGCCCCAGCATTTT
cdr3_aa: CASSSGQGFQPQHF

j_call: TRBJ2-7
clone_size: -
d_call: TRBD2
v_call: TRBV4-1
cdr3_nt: TGCGCCAGCAGCCAAGAAGCCAGGGAGGGCGAGCAGTACTTC
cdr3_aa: CASSQEAREGEQYF

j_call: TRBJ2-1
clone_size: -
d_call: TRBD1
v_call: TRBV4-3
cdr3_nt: TGCGCCAGCAGCCAGGGGACAGGGGGCATGAATGAGCAGTTCTTC
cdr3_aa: CASSQGTGGMNEQFF

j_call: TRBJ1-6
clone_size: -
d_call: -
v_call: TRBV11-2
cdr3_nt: TGTGCCAGCACCGTCGGGGCAGGAGCTTATAATTCACCCCTCCACTTT
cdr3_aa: CASTVGAGAYNSPLHF

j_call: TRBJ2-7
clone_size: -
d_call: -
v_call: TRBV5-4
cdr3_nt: TGTGCCAGCAGCTTGGGATCCACCTACGAGCAGTACTTC
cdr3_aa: CASSLGSTYEQYF

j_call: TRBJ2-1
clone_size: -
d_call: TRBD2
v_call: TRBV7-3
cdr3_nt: TGTGCCAGCAGCTTAACGACGGGCGGGAGAGAGCAGTTCTTC
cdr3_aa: CASSLTTGGREQFF

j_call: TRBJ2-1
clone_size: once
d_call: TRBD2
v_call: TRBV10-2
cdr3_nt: TGCGCCAGCACCCAGGGACTAGCGGGCCGGAATGAGCAGTTCTTC
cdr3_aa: CASTQGLAGRNEQFF

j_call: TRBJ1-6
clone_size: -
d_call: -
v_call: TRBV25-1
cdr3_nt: TGTGCCAGCAGTGAATACGGACCCAACGGGGTCCACTTT
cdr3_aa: CASSEYGPNGVHF

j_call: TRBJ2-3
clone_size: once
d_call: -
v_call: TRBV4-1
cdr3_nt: TGCGCCAGCAGTCCAGAGGCTAGCGACGGCACAGATACGCAGTATTTT
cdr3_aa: CASSPEASDGTDTQYF

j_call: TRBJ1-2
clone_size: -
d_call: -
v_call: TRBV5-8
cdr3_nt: TGTGCCAGCAGCTTGCCCGGCTACACCTTC
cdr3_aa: CASSLPGYTF

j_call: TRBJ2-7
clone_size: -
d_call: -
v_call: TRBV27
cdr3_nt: TGTGCCAGCAGTTTATTAGGGACCCAAGCGGAGTACTTC
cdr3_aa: CASSLLGTQAEYF

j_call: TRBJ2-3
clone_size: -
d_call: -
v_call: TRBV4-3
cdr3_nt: TGCGCCAGCAGCCTCTACTATTATGACGCCACAAGCACAGATACGCAGTATTTT
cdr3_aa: CASSLYYYDATSTDTQYF

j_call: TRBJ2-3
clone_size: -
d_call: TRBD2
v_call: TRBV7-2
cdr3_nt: TGTGCCAGCAGAAACATAATATGGACTAGCGGGAGGACAGATACGCAGTATTTT
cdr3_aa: CASRNIIWTSGRTDTQYF

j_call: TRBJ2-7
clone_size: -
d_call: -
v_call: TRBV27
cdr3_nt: TGTGCCAGCAGTACAGCGGGCGGGAACTACGAGCAGTACTTC
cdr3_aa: CASSTAGGNYEQYF

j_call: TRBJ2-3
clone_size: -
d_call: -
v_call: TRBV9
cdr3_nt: TGTGCCAGCAGCTCCGCTAGTACTAGCACAGATACGCAGTATTTT
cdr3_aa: CASSSASTSTDTQYF

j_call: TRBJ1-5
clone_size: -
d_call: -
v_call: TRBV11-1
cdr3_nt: TGTGCCAGCAGCTTATTACGCAGGGGCAATCAGCCCCAGCATTTT
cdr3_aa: CASSLLRRGNQPQHF

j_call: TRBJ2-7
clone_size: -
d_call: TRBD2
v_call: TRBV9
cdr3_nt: TGTGCCAGCAGCGCTGGATGGGGACTAGCGGTCTACGAGCAGTACTTC
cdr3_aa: CASSAGWGLAVYEQYF

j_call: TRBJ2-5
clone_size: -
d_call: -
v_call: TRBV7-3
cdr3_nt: TGTGCCAGCAGCTTAACCCCGACAGCTTCAGAGACCCAGTACTTC
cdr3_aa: CASSLTPTASETQYF

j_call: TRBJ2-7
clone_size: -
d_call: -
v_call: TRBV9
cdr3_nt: TGTGCCAGCAGCGGGGTCAGTCCCTACGAGCAGTACTTC
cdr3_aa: CASSGVSPYEQYF

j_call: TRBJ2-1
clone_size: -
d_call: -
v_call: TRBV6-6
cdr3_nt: TGTGCCAGCAAGTCGGAGACAGGGACTTTCTACAATGAGCAGTTCTTC
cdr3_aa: CASKSETGTFYNEQFF

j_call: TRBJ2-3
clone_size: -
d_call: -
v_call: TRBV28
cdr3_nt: TGTGCCAGCAGTTTAATCCTTAGACCGTCCCGTGGGACAGATACGCAGTATTTT
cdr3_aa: CASSLILRPSRGTDTQYF

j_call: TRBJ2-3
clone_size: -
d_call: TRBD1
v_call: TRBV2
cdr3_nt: TGTGCCAGCGGGGTCAGGACAGGGTCCTCGGATACGCAGTATTTT
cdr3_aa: CASGVRTGSSDTQYF

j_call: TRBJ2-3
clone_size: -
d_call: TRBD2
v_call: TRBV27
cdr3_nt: TGTGCCAGCAGAGTAGCGGGAGTAACAGATACGCAGTATTTT
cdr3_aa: CASRVAGVTDTQYF

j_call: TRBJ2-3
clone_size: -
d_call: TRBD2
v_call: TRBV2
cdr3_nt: TGTGCCAGCAGTGGGGGATACCGTGGCAGGAGCGGGAGTGTTAATACGCAGTATTTT
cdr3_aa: CASSGGYRGRSGSVNTQYF

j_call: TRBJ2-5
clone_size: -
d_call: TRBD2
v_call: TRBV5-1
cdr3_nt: TGCGCCAGCAGCTCGGCCGAGCCGGGACTAGCGGAGTTCCAAGAGACCCAGTACTTC
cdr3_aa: CASSSAEPGLAEFQETQYF

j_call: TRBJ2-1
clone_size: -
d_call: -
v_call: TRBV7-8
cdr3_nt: TGTGCCAGCAGCGGTAAAGGGGGGACCTACAATGAGCAGTTCTTC
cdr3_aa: CASSGKGGTYNEQFF

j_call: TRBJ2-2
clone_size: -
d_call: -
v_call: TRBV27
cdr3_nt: TGTGCCAGCAGATTCGTAGGGGCTTCGAACACCGGGGAGCTGTTTTTT
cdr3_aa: CASRFVGASNTGELFF

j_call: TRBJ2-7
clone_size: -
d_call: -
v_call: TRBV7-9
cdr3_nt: TGTGCCAGCAGCCCCCGACAGAGCTCCTACGAGCAGTACTTC
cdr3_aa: CASSPRQSSYEQYF

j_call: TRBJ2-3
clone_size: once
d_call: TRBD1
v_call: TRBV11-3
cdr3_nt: TGTGCCAGCCGACTACAGGGGCTAACCACAGATACGCAGTATTTT
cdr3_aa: CASRLQGLTTDTQYF

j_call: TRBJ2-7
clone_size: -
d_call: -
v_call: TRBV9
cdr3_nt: TGTGCCAGCAGCGTTGCCAGTTCATACGAGCAGTACTTC
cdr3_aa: CASSVASSYEQYF

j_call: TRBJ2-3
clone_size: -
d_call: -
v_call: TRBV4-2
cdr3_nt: TGTGCCAGCAGCCCCGTAGCGAACACAGATACGCAGTATTTT
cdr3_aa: CASSPVANTDTQYF

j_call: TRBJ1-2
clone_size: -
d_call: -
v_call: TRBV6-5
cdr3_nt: TGTGCCAGCAGTTACTCGGCGGGGGCGAGCTATGGCTACACCTTC
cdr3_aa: CASSYSAGASYGYTF

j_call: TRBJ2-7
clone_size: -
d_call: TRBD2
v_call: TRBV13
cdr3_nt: TGTGCCAGCAGACCCACTAGCGATCCGAGCTCCTACGAGCAGTACTTC
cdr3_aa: CASRPTSDPSSYEQYF

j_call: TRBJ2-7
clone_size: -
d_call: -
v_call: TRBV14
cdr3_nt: TGTGCCAGCAGCCAACACAGGGCTTTTGTGGACGAGCAGTACTTC
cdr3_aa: CASSQHRAFVDEQYF

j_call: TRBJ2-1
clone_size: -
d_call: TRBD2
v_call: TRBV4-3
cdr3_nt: TGCGCCAGCAGCCATGGGACTAGCGGGACGTCTGGCAATGAGCAGTTCTTC
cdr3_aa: CASSHGTSGTSGNEQFF

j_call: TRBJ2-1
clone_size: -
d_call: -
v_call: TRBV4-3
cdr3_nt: TGCGCCAGCAGCCAAGGGACTCGACGGGATCATGAGCAGTTCTTC
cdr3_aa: CASSQGTRRDHEQFF

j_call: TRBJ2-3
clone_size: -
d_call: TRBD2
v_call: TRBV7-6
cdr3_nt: TGTGCCAGCAGCCCCGATCACCCTAGCGGGAGAGGAACAGATACGCAGTATTTT
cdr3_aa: CASSPDHPSGRGTDTQYF

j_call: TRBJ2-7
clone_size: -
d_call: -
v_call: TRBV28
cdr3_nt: TGTGCCAGCACCGGGGGAACACCCTACGAGCAGTACTTC
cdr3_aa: CASTGGTPYEQYF

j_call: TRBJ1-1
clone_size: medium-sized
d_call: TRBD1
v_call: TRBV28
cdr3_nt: TGTGCCAGCAATTTTAGGGGGCTGGGTGAAGCTTTCTTT
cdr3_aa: CASNFRGLGEAFF

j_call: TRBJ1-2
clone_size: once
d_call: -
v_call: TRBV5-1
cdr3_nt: TGCGCCAGGAGGGGCTACACCTTC
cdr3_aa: CARRGYTF

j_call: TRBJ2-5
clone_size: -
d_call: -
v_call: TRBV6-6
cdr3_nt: TGTGCCAGCAGTTACCCGGACTATCACGGAGAGACCCAGTACTTC
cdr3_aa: CASSYPDYHGETQYF

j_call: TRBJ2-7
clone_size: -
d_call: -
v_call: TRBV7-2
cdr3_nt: TGTGCCAGCAGCTTCACCAAATTCGGGGCCCACTACGAGCAGTACTTC
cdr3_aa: CASSFTKFGAHYEQYF

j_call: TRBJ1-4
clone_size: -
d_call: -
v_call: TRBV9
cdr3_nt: TGTGCCAGCAGCCCCGGGAGGGTTTTGGTTGAAAAACTGTTTTTT
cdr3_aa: CASSPGRVLVEKLFF

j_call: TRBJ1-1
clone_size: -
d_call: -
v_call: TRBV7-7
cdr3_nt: TGTGCTGTTGTCGGGCGCACTGAAGCTTTCTTT
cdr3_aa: CAVVGRTEAFF

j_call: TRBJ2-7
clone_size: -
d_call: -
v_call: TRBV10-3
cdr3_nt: TGTGCCACCCAACAGGGAGGTACCTCCTACGAGCAGTACTTC
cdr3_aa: CATQQGGTSYEQYF

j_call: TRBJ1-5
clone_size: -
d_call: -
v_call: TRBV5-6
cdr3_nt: TGTGCCAGCAGCTTGGGGCACCGTAGCAATCAGCCCCAGCATTTT
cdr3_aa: CASSLGHRSNQPQHF

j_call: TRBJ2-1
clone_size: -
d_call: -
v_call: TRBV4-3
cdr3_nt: TGCGCCAGCAGCCTCGGTCCCAGCGCCTACAATGAGCAGTTCTTC
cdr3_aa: CASSLGPSAYNEQFF

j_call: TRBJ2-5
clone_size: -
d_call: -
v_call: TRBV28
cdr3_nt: TGTGCCAGCCTTGCGGACAGTGGACAAGAGACCCAGTACTTC
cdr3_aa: CASLADSGQETQYF

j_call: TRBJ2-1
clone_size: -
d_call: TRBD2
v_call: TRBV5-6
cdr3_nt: TGTGCCAGCAGCCTCGGACTAGCCAGGTTCAGCTCCTACAATGAGCAGTTCTTC
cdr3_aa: CASSLGLARFSSYNEQFF

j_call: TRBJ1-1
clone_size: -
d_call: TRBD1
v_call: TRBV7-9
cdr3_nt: TGTGCCAGCTCGGGACAGAGGGGGACTGAAGCTTTCTTT
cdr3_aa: CASSGQRGTEAFF

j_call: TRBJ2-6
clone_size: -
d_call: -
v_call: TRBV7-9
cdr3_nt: TGTGCCAGCATCAAACGCACTGGGGCCAACGTCCTGACTTTC
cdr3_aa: CASIKRTGANVLTF